These 5 T cell receptor beta chains were all obtained from the same sample, sequenced in a study of control samples from healthy donors and cancer patients. Profiled with immunoSEQ multiplex PCR; TCRdb holds only in-frame clones, not every one. The data contain approximately 90,000 clones, 84% of them singletons. Source material: PBMCs. These receptor sequences come from a man in his 70s with lung cancer.

The chain combines TRBV30 with TRBJ1-3; D gene uncertain. CDR3 length: 11 amino acids. V lost 4 bases and J 7 bases, leaving 8 bases between the germline ends. The germline V gene encodes CDR1 GTSNPN and CDR2 SVGIG (reference sequence). DNA of the CDR3: TGTGCCTGGATAAATTTCAACACCATATATTTT. Protein product: CAWINFNTIYF.

V is TRBV4-3 and J is TRBJ1-5; D not resolved. V was cut by 4 bases and J by 3 bases, with 7 bases left in between. This CDR3 contains 13 residues. Germline loops: CDR1 LGHNA, CDR2 YSLEER. Here the CDR3 DNA reads TGCGCCAGCAGCCTGAGTGCCAATCAGCCCCAGCATTTT. As protein: CASSLSANQPQHF.

CDR3 region: CASSSVAGSYNSPLHF. CDR3 DNA: TGTGCCAGTAGTTCAGTCGCTGGCTCCTATAATTCACCCCTCCACTTT. J is TRBJ1-6 and V is TRBV19; D remains unclear. The germline CDR1 and CDR2 sequences are LNHDA and SQIVND (reference sequence). There are 16 residues in the CDR3. The V and J ends lost 5 bases and 0 bases respectively, with 11 bases between them.

Only a few counts were recorded for this clone. The chain couples TRBV9 to TRBJ1-6, with D perhaps matching TRBD1 (6 bases). The V and J ends lost 4 bases and 7 bases respectively, with 15 bases between them. The CDR3 covers 15 residues. Germline loops: CDR1 SGDLS, CDR2 YYNGEE. CDR3 protein: CASSSSGQQNSPLHF. The CDR3 region has the DNA TGTGCCAGCAGCTCAAGCGGACAGCAGAATTCACCCCTCCACTTT.

The chain couples TRBV5-4 to TRBJ2-3; tentative D call: TRBD2 (5 bases). The CDR3 runs to 15 residues. Looked up from germline, CDR1 is SGHNT and CDR2 is YYREEE (reference sequence). The V end lost 2 bases, the J end lost 3 bases, and 13 bases lay between the germline ends. The CDR3 nucleotides read TGTGCCAGCAGCTTAGACACCCGGAGGACAGATACGCAGTATTTT. This translates into CASSLDTRRTDTQYF.